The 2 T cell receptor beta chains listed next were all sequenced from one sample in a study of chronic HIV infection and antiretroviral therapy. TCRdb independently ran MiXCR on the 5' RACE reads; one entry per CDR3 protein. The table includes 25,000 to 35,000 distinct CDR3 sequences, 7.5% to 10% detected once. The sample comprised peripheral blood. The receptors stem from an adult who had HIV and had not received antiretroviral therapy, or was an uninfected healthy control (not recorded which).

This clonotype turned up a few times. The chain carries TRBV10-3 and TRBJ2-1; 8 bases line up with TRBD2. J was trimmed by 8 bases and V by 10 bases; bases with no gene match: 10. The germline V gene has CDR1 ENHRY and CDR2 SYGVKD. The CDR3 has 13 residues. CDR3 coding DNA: TGTGCCACTACTGGCGGGAGGTCGGATGAGCAGTTCTTC. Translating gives CATTGGRSDEQFF.

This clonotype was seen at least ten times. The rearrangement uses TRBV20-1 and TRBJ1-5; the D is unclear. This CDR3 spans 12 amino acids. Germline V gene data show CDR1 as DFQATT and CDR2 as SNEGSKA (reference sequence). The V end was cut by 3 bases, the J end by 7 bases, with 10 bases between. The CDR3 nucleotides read TGCAGTGCTAGTTATGGGGAACAGCCCCAGCATTTT. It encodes CSASYGEQPQHF.